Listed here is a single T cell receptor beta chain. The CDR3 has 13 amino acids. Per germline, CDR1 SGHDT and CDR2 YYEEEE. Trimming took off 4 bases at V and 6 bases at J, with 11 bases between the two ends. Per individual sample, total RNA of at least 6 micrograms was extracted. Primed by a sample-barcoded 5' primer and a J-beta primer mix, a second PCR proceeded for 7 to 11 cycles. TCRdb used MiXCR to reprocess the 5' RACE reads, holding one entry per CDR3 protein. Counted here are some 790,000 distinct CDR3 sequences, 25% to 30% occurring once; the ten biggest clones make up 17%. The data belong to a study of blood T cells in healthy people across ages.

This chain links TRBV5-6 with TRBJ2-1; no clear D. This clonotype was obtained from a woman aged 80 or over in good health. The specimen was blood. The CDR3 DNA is TGTGCCAGCAGCCCCGGCCTCTTCAATGAGCAGTTCTTC. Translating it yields CASSPGLFNEQFF.